This TCR beta chain comes out of a study of control samples from healthy donors and cancer patients. Generated by immunoSEQ multiplex PCR, the TCRdb table keeps only in-frame clones and is missing some. The table has 100,000 to 150,000 clones, 75% to 95% seen once; the top ten hold 2% to 3%. This CDR3 is built from 13 residues. Germline V gene sequence: CDR1 SGHVS, CDR2 FQNEAQ. V was pared by 1 base and J by 9 bases, with 13 bases between. The source material was blood. V gene TRBV7-8 combines with J gene TRBJ2-7; no reliable D call. The sequence was obtained from a middle-aged man in good health. The DNA of the CDR3 is TGTGCCAGCAGCTTAGTTCCGGAAGGGCCGCAGTACTTC. It is translated as CASSLVPEGPQYF.